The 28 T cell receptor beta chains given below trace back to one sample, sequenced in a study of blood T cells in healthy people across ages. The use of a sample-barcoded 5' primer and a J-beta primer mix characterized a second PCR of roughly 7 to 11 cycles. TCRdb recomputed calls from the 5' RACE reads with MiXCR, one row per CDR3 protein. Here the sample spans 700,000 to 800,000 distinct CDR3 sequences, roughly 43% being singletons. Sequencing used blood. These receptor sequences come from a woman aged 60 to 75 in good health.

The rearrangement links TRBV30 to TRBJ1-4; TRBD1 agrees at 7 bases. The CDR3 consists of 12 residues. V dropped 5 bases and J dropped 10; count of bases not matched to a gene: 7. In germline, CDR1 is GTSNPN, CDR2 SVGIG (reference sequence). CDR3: CAWATGAGKLFF. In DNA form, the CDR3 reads TGTGCCTGGGCTACAGGGGCAGGAAAACTGTTTTTT.

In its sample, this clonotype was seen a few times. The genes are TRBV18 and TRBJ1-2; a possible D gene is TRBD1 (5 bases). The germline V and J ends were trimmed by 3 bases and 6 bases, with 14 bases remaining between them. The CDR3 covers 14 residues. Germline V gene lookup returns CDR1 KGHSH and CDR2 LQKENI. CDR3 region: CASSPDSVSHGYTF. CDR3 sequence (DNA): TGTGCCAGCTCACCCGACAGCGTTTCTCATGGCTACACCTTC.

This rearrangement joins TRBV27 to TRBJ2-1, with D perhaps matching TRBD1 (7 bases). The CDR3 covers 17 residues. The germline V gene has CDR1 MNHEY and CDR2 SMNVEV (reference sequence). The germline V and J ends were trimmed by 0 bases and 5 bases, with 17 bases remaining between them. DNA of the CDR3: TGTGCCAGCAGTTTATCGAGGCCAGGGGGGCCCAACAATGAGCAGTTCTTC. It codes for CASSLSRPGGPNNEQFF.

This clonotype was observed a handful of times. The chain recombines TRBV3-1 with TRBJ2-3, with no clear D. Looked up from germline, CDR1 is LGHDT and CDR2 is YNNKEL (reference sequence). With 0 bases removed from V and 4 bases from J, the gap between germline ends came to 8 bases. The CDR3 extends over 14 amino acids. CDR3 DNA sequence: TGTGCCAGCAGCCAAGATCAGGCAGCAGATACGCAGTATTTT. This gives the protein CASSQDQAADTQYF.

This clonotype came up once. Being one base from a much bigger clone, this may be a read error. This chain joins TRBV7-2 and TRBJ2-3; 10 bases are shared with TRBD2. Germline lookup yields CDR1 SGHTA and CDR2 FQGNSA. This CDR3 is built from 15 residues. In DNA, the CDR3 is TGTGCCAGCAGCTTGGGGCTAGCGGGAGTGGATACGCGGTATTTT. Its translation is CASSLGLAGVDTRYF.

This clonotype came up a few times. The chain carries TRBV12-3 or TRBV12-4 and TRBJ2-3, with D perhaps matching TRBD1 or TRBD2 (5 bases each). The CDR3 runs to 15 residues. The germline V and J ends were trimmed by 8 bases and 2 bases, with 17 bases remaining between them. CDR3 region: CASGTRGDDTDTQYF. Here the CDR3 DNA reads TGTGCCAGCGGAACCCGTGGGGACGACACAGATACGCAGTATTTT.

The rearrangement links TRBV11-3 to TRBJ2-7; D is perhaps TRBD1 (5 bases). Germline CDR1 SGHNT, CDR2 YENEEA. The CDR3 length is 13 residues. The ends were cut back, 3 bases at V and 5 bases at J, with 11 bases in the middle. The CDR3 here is CASSLEGVNEQYF. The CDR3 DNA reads TGTGCCAGCAGCTTGGAAGGGGTCAACGAGCAGTACTTC.

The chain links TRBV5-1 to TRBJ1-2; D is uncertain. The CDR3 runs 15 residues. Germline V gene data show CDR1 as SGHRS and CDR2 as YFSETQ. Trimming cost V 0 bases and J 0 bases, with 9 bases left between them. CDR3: CASSLDTPSNYGYTF. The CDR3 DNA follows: TGCGCCAGCAGCTTGGACACGCCGTCTAACTATGGCTACACCTTC.

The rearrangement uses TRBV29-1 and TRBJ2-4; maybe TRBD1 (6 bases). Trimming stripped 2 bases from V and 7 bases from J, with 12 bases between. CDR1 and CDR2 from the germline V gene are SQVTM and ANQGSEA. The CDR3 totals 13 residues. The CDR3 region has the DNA TGCAGCGTTGAAAAACAGGGTAGGAACATTCAGTACTTC. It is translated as CSVEKQGRNIQYF.

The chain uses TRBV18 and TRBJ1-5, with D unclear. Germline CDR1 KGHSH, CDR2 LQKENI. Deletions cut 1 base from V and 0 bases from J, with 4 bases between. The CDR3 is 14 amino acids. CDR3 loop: CASSPLRSNQPQHF. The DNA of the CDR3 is TGTGCCAGCTCACCACTTCGTAGCAATCAGCCCCAGCATTTT.

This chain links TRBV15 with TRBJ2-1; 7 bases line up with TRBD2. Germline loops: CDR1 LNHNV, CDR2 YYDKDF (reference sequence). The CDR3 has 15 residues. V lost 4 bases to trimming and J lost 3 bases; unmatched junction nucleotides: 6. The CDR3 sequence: CATSMLAEVYNEQFF. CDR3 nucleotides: TGTGCCACCAGCATGCTAGCGGAGGTCTACAATGAGCAGTTCTTC.

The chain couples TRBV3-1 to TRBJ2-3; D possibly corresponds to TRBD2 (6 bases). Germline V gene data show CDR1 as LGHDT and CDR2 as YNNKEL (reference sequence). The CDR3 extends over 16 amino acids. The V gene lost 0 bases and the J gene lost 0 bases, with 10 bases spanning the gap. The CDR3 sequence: CASSQDGSGSTDTQYF. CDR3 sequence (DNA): TGTGCCAGCAGCCAAGATGGCAGCGGGAGCACAGATACGCAGTATTTT.

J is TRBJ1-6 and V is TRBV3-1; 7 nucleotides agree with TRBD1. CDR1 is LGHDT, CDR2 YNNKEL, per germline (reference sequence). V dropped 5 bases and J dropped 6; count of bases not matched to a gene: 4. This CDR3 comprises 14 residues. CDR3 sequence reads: CASSSGQFNSPLHF. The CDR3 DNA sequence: TGTGCCAGCAGCTCGGGACAGTTTAATTCACCCCTCCACTTT.

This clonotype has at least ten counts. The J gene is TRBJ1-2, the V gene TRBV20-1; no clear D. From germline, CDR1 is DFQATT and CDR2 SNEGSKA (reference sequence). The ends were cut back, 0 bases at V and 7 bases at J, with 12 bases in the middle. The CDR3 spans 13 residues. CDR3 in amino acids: CSAREGPYGGYTF. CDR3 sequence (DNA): TGCAGTGCTAGAGAAGGTCCGTACGGTGGCTACACCTTC.

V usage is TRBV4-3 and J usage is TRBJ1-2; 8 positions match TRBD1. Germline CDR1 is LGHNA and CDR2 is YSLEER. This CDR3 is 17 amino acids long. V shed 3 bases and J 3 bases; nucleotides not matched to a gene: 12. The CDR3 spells CASSQGGTGSKDYGYTF. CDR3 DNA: TGCGCCAGCAGCCAGGGGGGGACAGGCTCAAAAGACTATGGCTACACCTTC.

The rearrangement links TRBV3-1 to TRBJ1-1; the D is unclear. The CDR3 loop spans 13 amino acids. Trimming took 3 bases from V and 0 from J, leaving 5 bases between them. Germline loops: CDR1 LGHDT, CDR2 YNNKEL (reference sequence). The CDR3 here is CASSHSLNTEAFF. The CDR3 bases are TGTGCCAGCAGCCACTCATTGAACACTGAAGCTTTCTTT.

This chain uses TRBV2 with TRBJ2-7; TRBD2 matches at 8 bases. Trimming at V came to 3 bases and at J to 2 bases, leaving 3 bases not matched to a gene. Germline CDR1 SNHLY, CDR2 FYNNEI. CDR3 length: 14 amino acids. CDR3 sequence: CASSDPAGAYEQYF. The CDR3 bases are TGTGCCAGCAGTGACCCAGCGGGGGCCTACGAGCAGTACTTC.

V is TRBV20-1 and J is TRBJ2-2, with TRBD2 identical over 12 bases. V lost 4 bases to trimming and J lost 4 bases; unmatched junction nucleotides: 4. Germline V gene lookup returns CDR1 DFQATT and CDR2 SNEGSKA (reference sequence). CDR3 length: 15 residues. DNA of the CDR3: TGCAGTGCTATGACTAGCGGGAGTAGCACCGGGGAGCTGTTTTTT. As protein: CSAMTSGSSTGELFF.

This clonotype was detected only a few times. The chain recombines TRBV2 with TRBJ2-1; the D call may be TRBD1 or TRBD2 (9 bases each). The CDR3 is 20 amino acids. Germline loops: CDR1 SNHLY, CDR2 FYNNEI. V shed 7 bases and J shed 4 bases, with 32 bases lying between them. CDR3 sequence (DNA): TGTGCCAGCAATCCCGGGACAGGGTTCGGCGGGGGGGCCGGTTACAATGAGCAGTTCTTC. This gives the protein CASNPGTGFGGGAGYNEQFF.

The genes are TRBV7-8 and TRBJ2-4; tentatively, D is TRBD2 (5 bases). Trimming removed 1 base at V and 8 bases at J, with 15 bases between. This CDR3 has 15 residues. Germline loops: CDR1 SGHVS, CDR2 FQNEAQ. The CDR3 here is CASSLVAHHGDIQYF. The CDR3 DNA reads TGTGCCAGCAGCTTAGTCGCCCACCACGGGGACATTCAGTACTTC.

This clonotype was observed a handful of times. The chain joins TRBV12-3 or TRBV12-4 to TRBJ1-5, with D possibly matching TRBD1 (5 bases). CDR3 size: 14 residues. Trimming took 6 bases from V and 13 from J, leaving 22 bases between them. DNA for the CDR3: TGTGCCAGCAGCCGGGACCGCGCCCCAGGACTTCAGCATTTT. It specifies CASSRDRAPGLQHF.

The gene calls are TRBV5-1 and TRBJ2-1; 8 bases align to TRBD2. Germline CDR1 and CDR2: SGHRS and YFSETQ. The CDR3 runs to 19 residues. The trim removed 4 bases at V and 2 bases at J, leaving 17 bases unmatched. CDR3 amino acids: CASSAFGAGGTDAYNEQFF. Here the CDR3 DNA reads TGCGCCAGCAGCGCCTTCGGGGCGGGAGGTACGGACGCCTACAATGAGCAGTTCTTC. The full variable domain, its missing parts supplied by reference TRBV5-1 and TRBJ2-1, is KAGVTQTPRYLIKTRGQQVTLSCSPISGHRSVSWYQQTPGQGLQFLFEYFSETQRNKGNFPGRFSGRQFSNSRSEMNVSTLELGDSALYLCASSAFGAGGTDAYNEQFFGPGTRLTVL.

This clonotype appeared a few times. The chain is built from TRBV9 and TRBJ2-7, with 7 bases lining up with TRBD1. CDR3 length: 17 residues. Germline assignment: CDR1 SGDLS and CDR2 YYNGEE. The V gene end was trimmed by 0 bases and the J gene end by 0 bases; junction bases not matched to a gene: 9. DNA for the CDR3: TGTGCCAGCAGCGTAGAGGGAACGGGACAGAGCTCCTACGAGCAGTACTTC. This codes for CASSVEGTGQSSYEQYF.

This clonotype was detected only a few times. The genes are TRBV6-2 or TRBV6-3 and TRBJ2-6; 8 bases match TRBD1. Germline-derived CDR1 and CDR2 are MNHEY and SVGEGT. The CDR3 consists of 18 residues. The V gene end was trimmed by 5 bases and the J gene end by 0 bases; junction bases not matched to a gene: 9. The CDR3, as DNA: TGTGCCAGCAGTCCAAAACAGGGGGTTGGCTCTGGGGCCAACGTCCTGACTTTC. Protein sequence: CASSPKQGVGSGANVLTF.

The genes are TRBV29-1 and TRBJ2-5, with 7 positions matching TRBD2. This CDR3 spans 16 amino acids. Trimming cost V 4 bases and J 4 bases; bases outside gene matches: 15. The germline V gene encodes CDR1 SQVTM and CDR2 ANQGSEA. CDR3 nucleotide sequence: TGCAGCGTTGTGCCCCTCAGCGGGAAGGCCCGAGAGACCCAGTACTTC. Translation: CSVVPLSGKARETQYF.

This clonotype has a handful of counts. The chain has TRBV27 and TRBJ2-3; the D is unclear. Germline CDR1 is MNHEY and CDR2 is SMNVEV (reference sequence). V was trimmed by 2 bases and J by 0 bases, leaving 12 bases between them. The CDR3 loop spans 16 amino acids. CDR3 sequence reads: CASSLSGSWSTDTQYF. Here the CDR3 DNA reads TGTGCCAGCAGTTTAAGTGGCAGTTGGAGCACAGATACGCAGTATTTT.

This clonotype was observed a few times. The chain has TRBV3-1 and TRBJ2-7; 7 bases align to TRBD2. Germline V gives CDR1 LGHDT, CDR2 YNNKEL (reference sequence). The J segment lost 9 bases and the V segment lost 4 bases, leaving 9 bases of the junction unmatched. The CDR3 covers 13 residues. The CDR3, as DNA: TGTGCCAGCAGCCCCCCCGGGGAGGGACGGCAGTACTTC. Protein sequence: CASSPPGEGRQYF.

In DNA form, the CDR3 reads TGTGCCAGTAGTAGGGACGGTTATAGCAATCAGCCCCAGCATTTT. Translated: CASSRDGYSNQPQHF. The chain is built from TRBV19 and TRBJ1-5; possibly TRBD1 for D (5 bases). The ends were cut back, 4 bases at V and 0 bases at J, with 10 bases in the middle. The CDR3 runs to 15 residues. CDR1 LNHDA and CDR2 SQIVND come from the germline V gene (reference sequence).